This TCR beta chain appears in the sequencing data of a study of T cells in Graves' hyperthyroidism and ophthalmopathy. The CDR3 is 14 amino acids. The germline CDR1 and CDR2 sequences are PRHDT and FYEKMQ (reference sequence). With V trimmed by 2 bases and J by 4 bases, 5 bases remained unmatched. There are many counts of this clonotype. RNA transcripts provided the source from which TCR beta CDR3 regions were amplified. A set of HTBI primers served as the primers for a first-round RT-PCR of the TCR CDR3. TCRdb reprocessed the multiplex PCR reads via MiXCR and lists one record per CDR3 protein. The sample gives around 600,000 distinct CDR3 sequences, less than 45% of which show up once; approximately 6.8% is in the top ten.

The TCR originated in an adult man with Graves' disease, either hyperthyroidism or ophthalmopathy (not recorded which). Input material: peripheral blood or thyroid tissue (not recorded which). The chain joins TRBV13 to TRBJ2-7; 7 nucleotides agree with TRBD2. The CDR3: CASSLMGGSYEQYF. CDR3 coding DNA: TGTGCCAGCAGCTTAATGGGCGGGAGTTACGAGCAGTACTTC.